These T cell receptor beta chains were read from a single sample in a study of cytomegalovirus exposure and HLA in healthy donors. Clones were sequenced by immunoSEQ multiplex PCR, and TCRdb holds only the in-frame ones, with some missing. The data hold 150,000 to 200,000 clones, with around 85% observed a single time. Sequenced: PBMCs. The receptors originated from a man aged 18-30 years in good health and CMV-seropositive. Both conserved end residues are part of each CDR3. The D gene is left open where the match is weak.

J | V | D | CDR3 | DNA
TRBJ2-5 | TRBV7-8 | NA | CASSVQRIRAETQYF | TGTGCCAGCAGCGTGCAGCGCATCAGGGCAGAGACCCAGTACTTC
TRBJ1-2 | TRBV28 | TRBD1 | CASSFSRSGTGLYGYTF | TGTGCCAGCAGTTTTTCGCGTTCCGGGACAGGGCTTTATGGCTACACCTTC
TRBJ2-5 | TRBV5-6 | NA | CASSLHGEETQYF | TGTGCCAGCAGCTTGCACGGTGAAGAGACCCAGTACTTC
TRBJ2-7 | TRBV27 | TRBD1 | CASSPLGQGEEQYF | TGTGCCAGCAGTCCTCTGGGACAGGGGGAAGAGCAGTACTTC
TRBJ2-2 | TRBV5-1 | NA | CASSPGQTGELFF | TGCGCCAGCAGCCCAGGGCAAACCGGGGAGCTGTTTTTT
TRBJ1-5 | TRBV4-1 | NA | CASSQVKTADQPQHF | TGCGCCAGCAGCCAAGTAAAAACAGCGGATCAGCCCCAGCATTTT
TRBJ2-7 | TRBV27 | TRBD1 | CASSLAGTGAFDEQYF | TGTGCCAGCAGTTTGGCCGGGACAGGGGCTTTTGACGAGCAGTACTTC
TRBJ2-7 | TRBV27 | TRBD1 | CASSRDRSYEQYF | TGTGCCAGCAGCCGGGACAGGTCCTACGAGCAGTACTTC
TRBJ2-1 | TRBV7-3 | TRBD1 | CASSLPGQYNEQFF | TGTGCCAGCAGCTTGCCGGGACAGTACAATGAGCAGTTCTTC
TRBJ2-5 | TRBV28 | NA | CASSSSNLGFKETQYF | TGTGCCAGCAGTTCCTCAAATCTAGGCTTCAAAGAGACCCAGTACTTC